The clone carrying this T cell receptor beta chain has a handful of counts. The antigen is undetermined. The assay was immunoSEQ multiplex PCR, and TCRdb's table has in-frame clones only and misses some. The sample holds more than 550,000 clones, about 90% seen once. This specimen comes from a study of shared clonotypes between healthy human individuals. General study points: The sharing of roughly 5% of naive CD4 clonotypes was seen across a handful of donors. Specimens sampled were limited to blood, with tissue repertoires likely differing.

Naive-designated CD8 cells lacked CD45RO, were positively enriched for CCR7, and omitted terminally differentiated effector memory CD45RA+ cells. This CDR3 spans 13 amino acids. Germline V lookup: CDR1 MNHEY, CDR2 SVGAGI. V was shortened by 6 bases and J by 6 bases, with 11 bases between the two germline ends. The chain recombines TRBV6-5 with TRBJ2-2; D may correspond to TRBD1 or TRBD2 (5 bases each). The sequencing sample was made of naive CD8+ T cells sorted from blood. The receptor's source is a man between 25 and 39 years old in good health. CDR3 DNA: TGTGCCAGCAGGCTACGGGGCCCCGGGGAGCTGTTTTTT. Protein: CASRLRGPGELFF.